The present entry profiles one T cell receptor (beta chain) with its context. The sample originates from a study of OX40 agonist ivuxolimab in advanced cancers. Sequencing was performed with immunoSEQ multiplex PCR; in TCRdb, only in-frame clones are kept and a portion is missing. This table has about 28,000 clones, 70% to 85% appearing once. CDR3 length equals 14 residues. From germline, CDR1 is LNHDA and CDR2 SQIVND (reference sequence). Trimming took 3 bases from V and 6 from J; bases not matched to a gene: 5. The receptor was isolated from an adult with an advanced solid tumor such as melanoma, head and neck, liver or kidney cancer. The chain recombines TRBV19 with TRBJ2-1; 7 bases line up with TRBD1. Sequenced material: CD4+ or CD8+ T cells sorted from blood, taken in a trial of the OX40 agonist ivuxolimab. CDR3 DNA sequence: TGTGCCAGTAGTATGGGAACAGGGGTCAATGAGCAGTTCTTC. Encoded protein: CASSMGTGVNEQFF. The entire variable domain, with the rest obtained from reference TRBV19 and TRBJ2-1, is as follows: DGGITQSPKYLFRKEGQNVTLSCEQNLNHDAMYWYRQDPGQGLRLIYYSQIVNDFQKGDIAEGYSVSREKKESFPLTVTSAQKNPTAFYLCASSMGTGVNEQFFGPGTRLTVL.